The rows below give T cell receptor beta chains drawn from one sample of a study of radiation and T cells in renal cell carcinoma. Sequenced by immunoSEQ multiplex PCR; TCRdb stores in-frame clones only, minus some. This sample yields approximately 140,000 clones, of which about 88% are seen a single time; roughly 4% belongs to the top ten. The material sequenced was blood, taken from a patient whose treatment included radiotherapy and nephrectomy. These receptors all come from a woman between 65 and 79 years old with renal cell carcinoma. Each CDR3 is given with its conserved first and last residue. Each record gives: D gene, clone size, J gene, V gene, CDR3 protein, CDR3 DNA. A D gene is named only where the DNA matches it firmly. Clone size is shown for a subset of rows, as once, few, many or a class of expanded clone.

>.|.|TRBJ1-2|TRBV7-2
CASSFEVGRDGYTF
TGTGCCAGCAGCTTCGAGGTGGGGCGCGATGGCTACACCTTC
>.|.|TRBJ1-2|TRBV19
CASSQRGGGYTF
TGTGCCAGTAGTCAGCGGGGTGGAGGCTACACCTTC
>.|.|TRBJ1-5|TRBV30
CAWSGRSDQPQHF
TGTGCCTGGAGTGGACGGTCAGATCAGCCCCAGCATTTT
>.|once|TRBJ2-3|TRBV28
CASSYRKGTQYF
TGTGCCAGCAGTTACAGGAAGGGTACGCAGTATTTT
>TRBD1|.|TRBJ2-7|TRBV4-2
CASSQDWTGLYEQYF
TGTGCCAGCAGCCAAGATTGGACAGGTCTCTACGAGCAGTACTTC
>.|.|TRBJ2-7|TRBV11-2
CASSSPPGAEQYF
TGTGCCAGCAGCTCGCCCCCCGGGGCCGAGCAGTACTTC
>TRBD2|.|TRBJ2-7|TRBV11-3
CASSPASGGYEQYF
TGTGCCAGCAGCCCAGCTAGCGGGGGCTACGAGCAGTACTTC
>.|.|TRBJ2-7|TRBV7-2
CASSQYRETYEQYF
TGTGCCAGCAGCCAGTACCGGGAGACCTACGAGCAGTACTTC
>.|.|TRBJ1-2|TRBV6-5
CASSSTWTFNYGYTF
TGTGCCAGCAGTTCAACCTGGACATTTAACTATGGCTACACCTTC
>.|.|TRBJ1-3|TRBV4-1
CASSQDLGRTTGNTIYF
TGCGCCAGCAGCCAAGATCTAGGACGGACTACTGGAAACACCATATATTTT
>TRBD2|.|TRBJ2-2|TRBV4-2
CASSQDTGLAGATGELFF
TGTGCCAGCAGCCAAGATACGGGACTAGCGGGGGCCACCGGGGAGCTGTTTTTT
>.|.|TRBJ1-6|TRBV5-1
CASSLGVGNSPLHF
TGCGCCAGCAGCTTGGGAGTGGGGAATTCACCCCTCCACTTT
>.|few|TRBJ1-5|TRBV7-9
CASTLDQQPQHF
TGTGCCAGCACACTCGATCAACAGCCCCAGCATTTT
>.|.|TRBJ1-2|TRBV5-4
CASSLGRTGGYTF
TGTGCCAGCAGCTTGGGACGGACCGGGGGCTACACCTTC
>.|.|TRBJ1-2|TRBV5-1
CASSVETGRRGYTF
TGCGCCAGCAGCGTGGAGACAGGACGTCGGGGCTACACCTTC
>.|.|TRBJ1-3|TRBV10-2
CASGGSPGNTIYF
TGCGCCAGCGGGGGGTCCCCTGGAAACACCATATATTTT
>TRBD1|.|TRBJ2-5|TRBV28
CASSSTGGQETQYF
TGTGCCAGCAGTTCTACAGGGGGCCAAGAGACCCAGTACTTC
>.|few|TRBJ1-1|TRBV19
CASIPPGRGTEAFF
TGTGCCAGTATCCCTCCTGGTAGGGGCACTGAAGCTTTCTTT
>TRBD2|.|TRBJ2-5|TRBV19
CASSVPSGGLQETQYF
TGTGCCAGTAGCGTGCCCAGCGGGGGCCTCCAAGAGACCCAGTACTTC
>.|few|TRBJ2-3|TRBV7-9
CASSPSTDTQYF
TGTGCCAGCAGCCCAAGCACAGATACGCAGTATTTT
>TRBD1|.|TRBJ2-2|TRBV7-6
CASSVTTGAITGELFF
TGTGCCAGCAGCGTGACCACAGGGGCGATCACCGGGGAGCTGTTTTTT
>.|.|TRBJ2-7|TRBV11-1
CASSLAWGAYEQYF
TGTGCCAGCAGCTTAGCATGGGGGGCTTACGAGCAGTACTTC
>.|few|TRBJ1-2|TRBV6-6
CASSRTDYGYTF
TGTGCCAGCAGTCGGACAGACTATGGCTACACCTTC
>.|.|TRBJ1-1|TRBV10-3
CAISESGATNTEAFF
TGTGCCATCAGTGAGTCGGGGGCTACGAACACTGAAGCTTTCTTT
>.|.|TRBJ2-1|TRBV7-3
CASSLDLSEQFF
TGTGCCAGCAGCTTAGACCTTAGTGAGCAGTTCTTC
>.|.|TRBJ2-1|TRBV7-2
CASRPGTSNEQFF
TGTGCCAGCAGACCCGGGACATCTAATGAGCAGTTCTTC
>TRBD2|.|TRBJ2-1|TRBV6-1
CASSERAGGFYNEQFF
TGTGCCAGCAGTGAAAGGGCGGGGGGCTTCTACAATGAGCAGTTCTTC
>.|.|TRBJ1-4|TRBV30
CAWRPGTATNEKLFF
TGTGCCTGGAGGCCGGGGACTGCAACTAATGAAAAACTGTTTTTT
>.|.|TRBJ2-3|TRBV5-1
CASSFTGSTDTQYF
TGCGCCAGCAGCTTCACAGGGTCGACAGATACGCAGTATTTT
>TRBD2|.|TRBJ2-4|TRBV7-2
CASSPQTSSGGLAKNIQYF
TGTGCCAGCAGCCCCCAAACTTCTAGCGGGGGACTAGCCAAAAACATTCAGTACTTC
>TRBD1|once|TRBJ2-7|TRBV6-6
CASSYSPDRGPEQYF
TGTGCCAGCAGTTACTCGCCGGACAGGGGGCCCGAGCAGTACTTC
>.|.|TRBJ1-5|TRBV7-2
CASSSYISQPQHF
TGTGCCAGCAGCTCCTACATTAGCCAGCCCCAGCATTTT
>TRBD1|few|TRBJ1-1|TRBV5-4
CASSLPTGGNTEAFF
TGTGCCAGCAGCCTGCCGACAGGGGGGAACACTGAAGCTTTCTTT
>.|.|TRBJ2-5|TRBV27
CASSSTSKGPETQYF
TGTGCCAGCAGTTCCACATCCAAAGGACCGGAGACCCAGTACTTC
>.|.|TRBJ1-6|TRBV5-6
CASSSWGVPNSPLHF
TGTGCCAGCAGCTCTTGGGGGGTCCCGAATTCACCCCTCCACTTT